A selection of T cell receptor beta chains follows, all from one sample in a study of early stage breast cancer tumors. Profiled with immunoSEQ multiplex PCR; TCRdb holds only in-frame clones, not every one. The table lists about 28,000 clones, roughly 55% of them singletons. Sequences were obtained from breast tumor tissue. The receptors were sampled from a person aged 50-59 years with breast cancer. Both conserved end residues are part of each CDR3. Fields, in order: clone size, V gene, D gene, J gene, CDR3 protein. A D gene is named only where the DNA matches it firmly. A row's size may be missing; if present it is once, few, many or a size class.

>.|TRBV5-5|TRBD1|TRBJ2-7
CASSPRGTGTNEQYF
>few|TRBV7-2|TRBD1|TRBJ2-7
CASSLQGAPYLAYEQYF
>.|TRBV7-2|.|TRBJ2-4
CASSSGPRAKNIQYF
>once|TRBV6-6|TRBD1|TRBJ1-5
CASRGQGNQPQHF
>.|TRBV12-2|.|TRBJ2-3
CASRLAREGRTDTQYF
>.|TRBV14|.|TRBJ2-3
CASSQDGTTGDTQYF
>few|TRBV18|.|TRBJ1-1
CASSQFQGGGMNTEAFF
>.|TRBV18|.|TRBJ2-7
CASSPRVVLAGSIEQYF
>.|TRBV7-3|.|TRBJ1-6
CASSLRRPYNSPLHF
>.|TRBV5-4|.|TRBJ2-5
CASSGAESETQYF
>.|TRBV23-1|.|TRBJ2-4
CASSRAPDIQYF
>.|TRBV18|.|TRBJ1-4
CASSPLGGGLNEKLFF
>.|TRBV19|.|TRBJ2-5
CASSIWRSAQETQYF
>once|TRBV6-1|.|TRBJ2-4
CASSEDWLVSKNIQYF
>.|TRBV5-5|.|.
CASSLPQRTYEQYF
>few|TRBV5-3|TRBD1|TRBJ1-5
CARSPGTGGSQPQHF
>.|TRBV7-2|.|TRBJ1-1
CASSSTGAGAFF
>few|TRBV9|.|TRBJ2-3
CASSVSSEDTQYF
>.|TRBV14|.|TRBJ2-2
CASSLQRNTGELFF
>.|TRBV6-1|.|TRBJ1-2
CASSVKGLEGYTF
>.|TRBV11-2|.|TRBJ2-7
CASSLDGGGSYEQYF
>.|TRBV9|TRBD1|TRBJ1-3
CASSELDRGAGNTIYF
>.|TRBV18|.|TRBJ1-5
CASSPGQGGQPQHF
>.|TRBV18|.|TRBJ2-3
CASSPEGSAGPTDTQYF
>medium-sized|TRBV4-3|TRBD1|TRBJ1-1
CASSQGQGVGTEAFF
>.|TRBV19|.|TRBJ2-1
CASSAPDYSYNEQFF
>.|TRBV19|TRBD2|TRBJ2-1
CASSEGTRYNEQFF
>.|TRBV5-5|.|TRBJ1-4
CASSSTPGDEKLFF
>.|TRBV30|.|TRBJ2-2
CAWRDVPNTGELFF
>.|TRBV7-9|.|TRBJ2-7
CASSDLDSVYEQYF
>.|TRBV7-9|.|TRBJ2-7
CASRPPGPQPSYEQYF
>.|TRBV6-5|TRBD1|TRBJ1-5
CASSPTGEYQPQHF
>.|TRBV5-4|.|TRBJ1-1
CASFQPDSAEAFF
>.|TRBV5-4|.|TRBJ2-6
CASSSVGGSWANVLTF
>.|TRBV18|TRBD1|TRBJ1-1
CASSPWQGANYDTEAFF
>few|TRBV19|TRBD1|TRBJ1-1
CASSVQGVMNTEAFF
>.|TRBV15|.|TRBJ1-1
CATSRGRANTEAFF
>.|TRBV6-5|TRBD1|TRBJ2-7
CASSYSIGQGTYEQYF
>.|TRBV7-8|TRBD2|TRBJ2-1
CASSLLAGENEQFF
>.|TRBV5-4|.|TRBJ2-1
CASSFGRNEQFF
>.|TRBV4-2|.|TRBJ2-5
CASSQLRRETQYF
>.|TRBV7-9|.|TRBJ1-1
CASSQDRGLGAEAFF
>.|TRBV9|.|TRBJ1-1
CASSVSRDTPTEAFF
>.|TRBV6-5|.|TRBJ1-5
CASSLDSNQPQHF
>.|TRBV6-5|.|TRBJ2-7
CASSYAGTSHEQYF
>.|TRBV7-8|.|TRBJ1-1
CASSLLDGNTEAFF
>.|TRBV18|.|TRBJ2-2
CASSADYNTGELFF
>.|TRBV11-1|TRBD2|TRBJ2-1
CASRPLAGGYNEQFF
>.|TRBV10-1|TRBD2|TRBJ2-3
CASNLAGSDTQYF
>.|TRBV5-1|.|TRBJ1-1
CASSQDKFTEAFF
>.|TRBV5-6|TRBD2|TRBJ2-7
CASSLMTSGTYEQYF